The next 18 T cell receptor beta chains were all read from a single sample in a study of shared clonotypes between healthy human individuals. The protocol was immunoSEQ multiplex PCR, while the TCRdb copy is restricted to in-frame clones and leaves out a portion. The sample yields 2 million to 2.5 million clones, approximately 94% seen once. Sequenced material: naive CD4+ T cells sorted from blood. Subset reported: CD45RA+ positively selected. Every receptor here comes from a man between 18 and 29 years old in good health.

The chain is built from TRBV7-3 and TRBJ2-3; perhaps TRBD1 as D (5 bases). The CDR3 runs to 15 residues. Germline V lookup: CDR1 SGHTA, CDR2 FQGTGA. The V end was cut by 2 bases, the J end by 4 bases, with 13 bases between. As DNA, the CDR3 is TGTGCCAGCAGCTTAGGCGGCAGGGTAGCAGATACGCAGTATTTT. The encoded protein is CASSLGGRVADTQYF.

Worth noting for this clone: Other DNA variants within this sample encode the same CDR3. This chain uses TRBV2 with TRBJ2-1; tentatively, D is TRBD1 or TRBD2 (7 bases each). Germline loops: CDR1 SNHLY, CDR2 FYNNEI. This CDR3 is built from 14 residues. Trimming removed 6 bases from V and 1 base from J, with 10 bases in between. The chain's CDR3 is CASRAGQSYNEQFF. The CDR3 bases are TGTGCCAGCAGAGCGGGACAGTCCTACAATGAGCAGTTCTTC.

The chain has TRBV10-3 and TRBJ1-3; no clear D gene. V was trimmed by 3 bases and J by 0 bases, leaving 9 bases between them. The CDR3 has 15 residues. CDR1 and CDR2 (germline): ENHRY, SYGVKD. The DNA for the CDR3 is TGTGCCATCAGTGAAGGTGACTTCTCTGGAAACACCATATATTTT. Translated, it gives CAISEGDFSGNTIYF.

This sequence joins TRBV10-3 and TRBJ1-2; maybe TRBD1 (6 bases). Germline assignment: CDR1 ENHRY and CDR2 SYGVKD. The V and J ends lost 0 bases and 4 bases respectively, with 9 bases between them. This CDR3 has 14 residues. The CDR3 spells CAISESHRVYGYTF. CDR3 DNA sequence: TGTGCCATCAGTGAGTCACACAGGGTCTATGGCTACACCTTC.

This chain uses TRBV4-3 with TRBJ2-7; 7 nucleotides line up with TRBD2. Looked up from germline, CDR1 is LGHNA and CDR2 is YSLEER. The CDR3 is 12 residues long. V lost 8 bases, J lost 6 bases, and 7 bases stayed unmatched. CDR3 region: CASPTGGGEQYF. The DNA for the CDR3 is TGCGCCAGCCCGACGGGAGGCGGCGAGCAGTACTTC.

The gene calls are TRBV30 and TRBJ1-3, with 7 bases aligning to TRBD1. CDR3 length: 21 residues. Germline CDR1 and CDR2: GTSNPN and SVGIG (reference sequence). V was pared by 1 base and J by 0 bases, with 21 bases of the junction left unmatched. CDR3 residues: CAWSGGYRDSVPDHSGNTIYF. The DNA of the CDR3 is TGTGCCTGGAGTGGGGGATACCGGGACAGCGTACCCGATCACTCTGGAAACACCATATATTTT.

V usage is TRBV7-2 and J usage is TRBJ2-3; 12 bases are shared with TRBD2. The CDR3 covers 18 residues. The V gene's germline CDR1 is SGHTA and CDR2 FQGNSA. The trim removed 3 bases at V and 6 bases at J, leaving 13 bases unmatched. In DNA, the CDR3 is TGTGCCAGCAGCTTGAGGAGGGGGACTAGCGGGCGAGATGATACGCAGTATTTT. Protein: CASSLRRGTSGRDDTQYF. Looking up the rest from reference TRBV7-2 and TRBJ2-3 gives the full variable domain: GAGVSQSPSNKVTEKGKDVELRCDPISGHTALYWYRQSLGQGLEFLIYFQGNSAPDKSGLPSDRFSAERTGGSVSTLTIQRTQQEDSAVYLCASSLRRGTSGRDDTQYFGPGTRLTVL.

With respect to this clone: Other DNA sequences in the same sample also yield this CDR3. The chain carries TRBV6-1 and TRBJ1-5; 7 bases match TRBD1. The CDR3 is 14 amino acids. From germline, CDR1 is MNHNS and CDR2 SASEGT. J was trimmed by 1 base and V by 6 bases; bases with no gene match: 3. The CDR3 region is CASRDRESNQPQHF. The CDR3 region has the DNA TGTGCCAGCAGAGACAGGGAAAGCAATCAGCCCCAGCATTTT.

The V and J genes are TRBV30 and TRBJ2-7; D gene uncertain. The CDR3 runs 12 residues. Trimming took off 3 bases at V and 13 bases at J, with 19 bases between the two ends. CDR1 is GTSNPN, CDR2 SVGIG, per germline (reference sequence). As DNA, the CDR3 is TGTGCCTGGAGGAGTAAGGGTGGGATGGAATACTTC. Its translation: CAWRSKGGMEYF.

The DNA of the CDR3 is TGTGCCAGCAGCTTAGTTCCCATTGACTTCAGAATGCATTTT. It yields the protein CASSLVPIDFRMHF. V is TRBV11-2 and J is TRBJ1-5; D uncertain. The CDR3 runs 14 residues. V was shortened by 1 base and J by 15 bases, with 19 bases between the two germline ends. Germline CDR1 is SGHAT and CDR2 is FQNNGV.

This chain connects TRBV28 to TRBJ1-5; a possible D gene is TRBD1 (6 bases). The CDR3 sequence is 15 residues long. Trimming cost V 2 bases and J 6 bases, with 14 bases left between them. Per the germline V gene, CDR1 is MDHEN and CDR2 is SYDVKM. The CDR3 loop reads CASSLQGIDGQPQHF. DNA of the CDR3: TGTGCCAGCAGTTTACAGGGGATTGACGGTCAGCCCCAGCATTTT.

This clone was counted once. The rearrangement links TRBV6-5 to TRBJ2-1; no definite D call. Germline CDR1 MNHEY, CDR2 SVGAGI. V lost 5 bases and J 9 bases, leaving 11 bases between the germline ends. The CDR3 contains 12 residues. The CDR3: CASSQPGGEQFF. The CDR3 DNA sequence: TGTGCCAGCAGTCAACCAGGCGGTGAGCAGTTCTTC.

This chain links TRBV7-2 with TRBJ2-3; the match to TRBD2 covers 9 bases. Germline V CDR1 and CDR2: SGHTA, FQGNSA. The CDR3 runs 16 residues. Trimming removed 2 bases from V and 2 bases from J; junction bases left unmatched: 5. The CDR3 here is CASSLLAGAFTDTQYF. The DNA for the CDR3 is TGTGCCAGCAGCTTATTAGCGGGGGCCTTCACAGATACGCAGTATTTT.

This chain uses TRBV6-1 with TRBJ1-1; D gene uncertain. Germline V gene sequence: CDR1 MNHNS, CDR2 SASEGT. V lost 2 bases and J 3 bases, leaving 7 bases between the germline ends. This CDR3 is built from 13 residues. The CDR3 DNA reads as TGTGCCAGCAGTGAAAGGAGAGACACTGAAGCTTTCTTT. Its protein product is CASSERRDTEAFF.

Turning to this clone: The same CDR3 is also encoded by other DNA sequences in this sample. The chain links TRBV13 to TRBJ1-4; D gene unclear. V dropped 3 bases and J dropped 5 bases, with 7 bases sitting between them. The CDR3 sequence is 13 residues long. Germline CDR1 PRHDT, CDR2 FYEKMQ (reference sequence). The CDR3 region is CASSFRRNEKLFF. In DNA form, the CDR3 reads TGTGCCAGCAGCTTCCGACGGAATGAAAAACTGTTTTTT. The whole variable domain, remainder taken from reference TRBV13 and TRBJ1-4, is AAGVIQSPRHLIKEKRETATLKCYPIPRHDTVYWYQQGPGQDPQFLISFYEKMQSDKGSIPDRFSAQQFSDYHSELNMSSLELGDSALYFCASSFRRNEKLFFGSGTQLSVL.

This clone was recorded only once. The CDR3 DNA reads TGTGCCAGCAGCCTTAGCGGGGGGGCTTTCTACAATGAGCAGTTCTTC. Translated, it gives CASSLSGGAFYNEQFF. The V call is TRBV5-4, the J call TRBJ2-1, with 11 bases lining up with TRBD2. Germline values: CDR1 SGHNT, CDR2 YYREEE (reference sequence). The CDR3 is 16 residues long. V lost 4 bases, J lost 3 bases, and 6 bases stayed unmatched.

This chain joins TRBV7-9 and TRBJ2-7; D not resolved. Trimming took off 1 base at V and 0 bases at J, with 13 bases between the two ends. Looked up from germline, CDR1 is SEHNR and CDR2 is FQNEAQ (reference sequence). The CDR3 is made up of 16 amino acids. The CDR3 bases are TGTGCCAGCAGCTTAGTTGCCGACCGAGTCTCCTACGAGCAGTACTTC. It specifies CASSLVADRVSYEQYF.

The chain uses TRBV29-1 and TRBJ2-6; D might be TRBD1 or TRBD2, each matching 5 bases. V was pared by 3 bases and J by 2 bases, with 8 bases between. From germline, CDR1 is SQVTM and CDR2 ANQGSEA. CDR3 length: 14 amino acids. CDR3 protein: CSVDGAPGANVLTF. The CDR3 DNA follows: TGCAGCGTTGACGGGGCCCCTGGGGCCAACGTCCTGACTTTC.